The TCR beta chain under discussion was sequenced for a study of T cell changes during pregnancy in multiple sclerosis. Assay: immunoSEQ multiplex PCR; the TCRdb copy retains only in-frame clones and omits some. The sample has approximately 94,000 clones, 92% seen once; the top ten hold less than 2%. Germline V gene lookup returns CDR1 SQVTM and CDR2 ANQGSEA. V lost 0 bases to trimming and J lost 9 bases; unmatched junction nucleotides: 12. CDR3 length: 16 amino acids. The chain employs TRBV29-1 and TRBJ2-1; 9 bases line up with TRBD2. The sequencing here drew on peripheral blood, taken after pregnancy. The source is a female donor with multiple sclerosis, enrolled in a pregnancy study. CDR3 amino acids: CSVEDQNSGGSGEQFF. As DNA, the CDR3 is TGCAGCGTTGAAGATCAGAATAGCGGGGGCTCGGGTGAGCAGTTCTTC.